This T cell receptor beta chain was retrieved from a study of shared clonotypes between healthy human individuals. Worth noting for this clone: Its antigen is as yet unknown.

Whole-study findings and limits: Shared clonotypes across all four donors exceeded non-shared ones in generation probability.

V lost 6 bases and J lost 6; bases outside the gene matches: 8. CDR3 size: 15 residues. CDR1 and CDR2 from the germline V gene are MNHNY and SVGAGI (reference sequence). The study ran the assay at deep level. TCRdb's table, derived via immunoSEQ multiplex PCR, lists solely in-frame clones and lacks some. The profile shows some 2,400,000 clones, about 94% of them singletons. The TCR originated in a man aged 18 to 29 in good health. The sample comprised naive CD4+ T cells sorted from blood. As to subset: CD45RA+ positively selected. The gene calls are TRBV6-6 and TRBJ1-2, with TRBD1 matching over 12 bases. CDR3 loop: CASSGTGGRADGYTF. CDR3 nucleotides: TGTGCCAGCAGCGGGACAGGGGGCAGAGCAGATGGCTACACCTTC.